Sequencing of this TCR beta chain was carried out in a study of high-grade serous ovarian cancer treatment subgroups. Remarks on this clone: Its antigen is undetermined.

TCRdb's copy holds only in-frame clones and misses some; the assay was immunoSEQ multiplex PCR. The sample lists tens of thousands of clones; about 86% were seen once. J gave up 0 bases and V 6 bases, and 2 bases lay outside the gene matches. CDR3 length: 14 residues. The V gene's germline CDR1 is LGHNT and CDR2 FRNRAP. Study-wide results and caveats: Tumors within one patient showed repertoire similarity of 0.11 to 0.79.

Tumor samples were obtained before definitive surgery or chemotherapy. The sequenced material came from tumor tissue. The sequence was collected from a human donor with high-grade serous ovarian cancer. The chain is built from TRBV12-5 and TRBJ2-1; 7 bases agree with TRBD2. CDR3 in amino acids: CASGERDSYNEQFF. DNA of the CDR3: TGTGCTAGTGGCGAGCGGGACTCCTACAATGAGCAGTTCTTC.